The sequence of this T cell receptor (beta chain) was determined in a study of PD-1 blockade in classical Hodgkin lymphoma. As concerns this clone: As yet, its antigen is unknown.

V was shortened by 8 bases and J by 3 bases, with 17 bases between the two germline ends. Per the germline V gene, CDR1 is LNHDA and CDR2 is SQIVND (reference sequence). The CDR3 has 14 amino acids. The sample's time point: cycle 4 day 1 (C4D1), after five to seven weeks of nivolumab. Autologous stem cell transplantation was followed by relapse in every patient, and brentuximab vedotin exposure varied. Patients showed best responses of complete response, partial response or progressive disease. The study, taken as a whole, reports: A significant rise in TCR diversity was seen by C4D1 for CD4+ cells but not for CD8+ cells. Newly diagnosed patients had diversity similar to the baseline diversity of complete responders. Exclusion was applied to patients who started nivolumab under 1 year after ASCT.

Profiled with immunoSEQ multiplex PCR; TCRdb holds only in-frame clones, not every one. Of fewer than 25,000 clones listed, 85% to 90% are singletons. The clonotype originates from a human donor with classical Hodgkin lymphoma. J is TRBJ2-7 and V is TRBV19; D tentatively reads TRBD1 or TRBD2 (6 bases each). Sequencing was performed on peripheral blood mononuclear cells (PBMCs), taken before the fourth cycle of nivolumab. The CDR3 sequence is CASARLGGFYEQYF. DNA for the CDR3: TGTGCCAGTGCCAGGTTGGGGGGCTTCTACGAGCAGTACTTC.